This T cell receptor beta chain stems from a study of T cells expressing NK-cell markers. Overall study: Beta-chain profiling covered CD3+CD56+NKG2C+, CD3+CD56+NKG2C- and CD3+CD56-NKG2C+ sorted subsets. The study, taken as a whole, reports: Once again these clonotypes came out on top in the CD3+CD56-NKG2C+ fraction of several donors.

As to this clonotype: Its antigen is not identified.

TCRdb reworked the 5' RACE reads into one entry per CDR3 protein, no DNA. Recorded for this sample: 400,000 to 450,000 distinct CDR3 sequences. The CDR3 runs 14 residues. Per germline, CDR1 DFQATT and CDR2 SNEGSKA (reference sequence). Sample: blood T cells: a sorted CD56 or NKG2C T cell subset, CD4+ or CD8+ T cells, or bulk PBMC T cells (not recorded which). This sequence joins TRBV20-1 and TRBJ1-2; TCRdb indicates TRBD1, and absent DNA this call remains unverified. The clonotype was recovered from a woman aged 18 to 75 in good health. The CDR3 is CSARDREQGYGYTF.